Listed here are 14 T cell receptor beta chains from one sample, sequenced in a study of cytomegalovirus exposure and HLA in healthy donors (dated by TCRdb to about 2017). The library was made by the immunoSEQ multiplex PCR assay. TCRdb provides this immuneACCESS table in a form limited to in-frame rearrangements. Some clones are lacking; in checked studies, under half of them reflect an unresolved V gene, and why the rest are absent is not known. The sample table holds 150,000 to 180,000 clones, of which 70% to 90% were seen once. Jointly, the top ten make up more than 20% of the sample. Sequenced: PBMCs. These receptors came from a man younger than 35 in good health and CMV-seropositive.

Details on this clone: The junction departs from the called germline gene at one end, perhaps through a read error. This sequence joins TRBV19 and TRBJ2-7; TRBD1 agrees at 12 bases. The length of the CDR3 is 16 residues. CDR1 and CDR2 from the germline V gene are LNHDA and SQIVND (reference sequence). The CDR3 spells CASSVDPGTGGREQYF. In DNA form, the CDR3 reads TGTGCCAGTAGTGTAGACCCCGGGACAGGGGGCAGGGAGCAGTACTTC. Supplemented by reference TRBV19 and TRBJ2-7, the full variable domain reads DGGITQSPKYLFRKEGQNVTLSCEQNLNHDAMYWYRQDPGQGLRLIYYSQIVNDFQKGDIAEGYSVSREKKESFPLTVTSAQKNPTAFYLCASSVDPGTGGREQYFGPGTRLTVT.

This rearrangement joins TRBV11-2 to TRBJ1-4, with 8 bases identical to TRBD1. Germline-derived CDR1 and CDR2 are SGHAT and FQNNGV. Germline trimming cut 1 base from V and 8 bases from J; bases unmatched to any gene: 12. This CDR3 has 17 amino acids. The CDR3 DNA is TGTGCCAGCAGCTTAGGTTACCTCGGACAGGGAGGAGAAAAACTGTTTTTT. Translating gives CASSLGYLGQGGEKLFF.

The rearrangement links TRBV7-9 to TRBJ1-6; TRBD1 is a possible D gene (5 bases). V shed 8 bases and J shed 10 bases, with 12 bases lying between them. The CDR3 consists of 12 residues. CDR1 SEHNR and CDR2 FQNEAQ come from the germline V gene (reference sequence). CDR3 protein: CASGGVRSPLHF. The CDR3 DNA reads TGTGCCAGCGGAGGGGTACGGTCACCCCTCCACTTT.

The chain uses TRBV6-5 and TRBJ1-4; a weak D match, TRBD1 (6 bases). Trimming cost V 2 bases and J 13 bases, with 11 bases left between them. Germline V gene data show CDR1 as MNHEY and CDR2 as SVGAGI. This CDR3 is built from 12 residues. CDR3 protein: CASSYAGARLFF. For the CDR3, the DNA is TGTGCCAGCAGTTACGCGGGGGCAAGACTGTTTTTT.

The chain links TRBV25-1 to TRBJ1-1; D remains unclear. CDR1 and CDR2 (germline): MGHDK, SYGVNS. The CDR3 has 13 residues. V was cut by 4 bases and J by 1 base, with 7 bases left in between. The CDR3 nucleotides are TGTGCCAGCAGTGGGCGCGGGAACACTGAAGCTTTCTTT. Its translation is CASSGRGNTEAFF.

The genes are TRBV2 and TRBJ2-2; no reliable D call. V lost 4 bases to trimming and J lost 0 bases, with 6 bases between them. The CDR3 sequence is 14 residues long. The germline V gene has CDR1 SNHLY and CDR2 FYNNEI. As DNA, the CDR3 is TGTGCCAGCAGTGTGCGTCCGAACACCGGGGAGCTGTTTTTT. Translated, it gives CASSVRPNTGELFF.

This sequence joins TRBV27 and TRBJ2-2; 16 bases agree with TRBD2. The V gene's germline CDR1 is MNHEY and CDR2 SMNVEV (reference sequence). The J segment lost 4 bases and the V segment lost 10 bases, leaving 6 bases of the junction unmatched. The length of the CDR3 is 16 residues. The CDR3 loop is CATGLAGGPGTGELFF. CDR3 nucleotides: TGTGCCACGGGACTAGCGGGAGGGCCGGGCACCGGGGAGCTGTTTTTT.

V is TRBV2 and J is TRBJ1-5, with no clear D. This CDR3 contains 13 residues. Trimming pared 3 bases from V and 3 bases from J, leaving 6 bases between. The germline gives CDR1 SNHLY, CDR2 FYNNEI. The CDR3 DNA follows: TGTGCCAGCAGTGAGGAGTACAATCAGCCCCAGCATTTT. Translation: CASSEEYNQPQHF.

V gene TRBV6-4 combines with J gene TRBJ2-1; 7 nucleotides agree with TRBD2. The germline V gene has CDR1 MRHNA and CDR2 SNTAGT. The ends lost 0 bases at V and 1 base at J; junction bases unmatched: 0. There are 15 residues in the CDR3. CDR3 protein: CASSDSAGSYNEQFF. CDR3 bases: TGTGCCAGCAGTGACTCAGCGGGATCCTACAATGAGCAGTTCTTC.

This chain's CDR3 is CAISESSGQYIRGYTF. In nucleotides, the CDR3 is TGTGCCATCAGTGAATCCTCGGGACAGTACATCCGTGGCTACACCTTC. This rearrangement joins TRBV10-3 to TRBJ1-2, with TRBD1 matching 7 bases. The CDR3 spans 16 residues. Germline CDR1 reads ENHRY; CDR2 reads SYGVKD. With 3 bases clipped from V and 7 bases from J, the junction kept 14 bases outside the gene matches.

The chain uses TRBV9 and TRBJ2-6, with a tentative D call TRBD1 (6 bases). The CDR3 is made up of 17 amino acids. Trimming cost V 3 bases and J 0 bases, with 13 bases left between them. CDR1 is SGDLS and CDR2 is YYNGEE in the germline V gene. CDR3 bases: TGTGCCAGCAGCGCCACGAACAGGGACTCTGGGGCCAACGTCCTGACTTTC. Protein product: CASSATNRDSGANVLTF.

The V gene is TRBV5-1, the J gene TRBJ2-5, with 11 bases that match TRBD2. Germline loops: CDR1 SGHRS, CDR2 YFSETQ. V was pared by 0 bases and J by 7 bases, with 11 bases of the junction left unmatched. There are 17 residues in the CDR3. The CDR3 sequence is CASSLGLAGGAPGTQYF. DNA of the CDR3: TGCGCCAGCAGCTTGGGGCTAGCGGGGGGCGCGCCGGGGACCCAGTACTTC.

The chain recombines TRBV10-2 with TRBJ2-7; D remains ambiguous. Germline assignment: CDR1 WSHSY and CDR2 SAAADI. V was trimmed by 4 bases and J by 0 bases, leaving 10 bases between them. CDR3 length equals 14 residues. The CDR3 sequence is CASSGYSSSYEQYF. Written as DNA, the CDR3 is TGCGCCAGCAGTGGTTACAGCAGCTCCTACGAGCAGTACTTC.

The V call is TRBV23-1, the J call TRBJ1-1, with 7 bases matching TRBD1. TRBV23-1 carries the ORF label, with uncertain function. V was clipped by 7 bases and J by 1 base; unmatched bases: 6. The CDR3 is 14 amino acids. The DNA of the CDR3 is TGCGCCAGCACCCGGACAGGCGAGAACACTGAAGCTTTCTTT. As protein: CASTRTGENTEAFF.